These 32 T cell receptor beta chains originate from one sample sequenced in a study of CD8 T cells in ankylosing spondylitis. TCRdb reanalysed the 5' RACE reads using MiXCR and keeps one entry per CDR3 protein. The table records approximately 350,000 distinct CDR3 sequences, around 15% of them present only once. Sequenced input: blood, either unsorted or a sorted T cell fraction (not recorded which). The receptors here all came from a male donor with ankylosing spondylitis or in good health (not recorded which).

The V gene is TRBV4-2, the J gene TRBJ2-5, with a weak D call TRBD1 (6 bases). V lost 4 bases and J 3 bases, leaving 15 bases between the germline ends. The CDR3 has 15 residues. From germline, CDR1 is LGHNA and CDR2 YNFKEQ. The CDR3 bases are TGTGCCAGCAGCCGAACCGGGACATGGGAAGAGACCCAGTACTTC. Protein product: CASSRTGTWEETQYF.

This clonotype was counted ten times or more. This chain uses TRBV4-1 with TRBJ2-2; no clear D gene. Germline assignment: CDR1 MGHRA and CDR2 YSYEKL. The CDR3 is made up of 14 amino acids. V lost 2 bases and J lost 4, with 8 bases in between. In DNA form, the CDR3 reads TGCGCCAGCAGCCAAACTACCTTCACCGGGGAGCTGTTTTTT. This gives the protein CASSQTTFTGELFF.

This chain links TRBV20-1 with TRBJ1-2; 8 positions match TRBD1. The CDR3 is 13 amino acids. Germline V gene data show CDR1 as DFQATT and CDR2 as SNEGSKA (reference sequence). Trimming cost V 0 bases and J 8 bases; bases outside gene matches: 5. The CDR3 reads CSARDQGAQGYTF. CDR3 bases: TGCAGTGCTAGAGATCAGGGGGCGCAAGGCTACACCTTC.

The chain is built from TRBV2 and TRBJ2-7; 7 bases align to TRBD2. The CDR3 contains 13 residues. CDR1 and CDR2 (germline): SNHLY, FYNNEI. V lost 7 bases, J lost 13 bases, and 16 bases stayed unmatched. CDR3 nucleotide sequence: TGTGCCAGCAACCTTCTACCGGCCCGGGGGGTATACTTC. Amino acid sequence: CASNLLPARGVYF.

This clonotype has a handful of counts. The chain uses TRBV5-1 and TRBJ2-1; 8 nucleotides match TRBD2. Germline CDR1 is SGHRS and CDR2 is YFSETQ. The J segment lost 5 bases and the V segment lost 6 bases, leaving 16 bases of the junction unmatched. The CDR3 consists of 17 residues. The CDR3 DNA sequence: TGCGCCAGCAAGGCAAGCGGGAGCATAAGAAACCACAATGAGCAGTTCTTC. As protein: CASKASGSIRNHNEQFF.

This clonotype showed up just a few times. CDR3 loop: CASRSSGRAFADTQYF. In nucleotides, the CDR3 is TGTGCCAGCAGGTCTAGCGGGAGGGCGTTCGCAGATACGCAGTATTTT. This sequence joins TRBV12-3 or TRBV12-4 and TRBJ2-3; 12 nucleotides agree with TRBD2. Trimming at V came to 6 bases and at J to 4 bases, leaving 8 bases not matched to a gene. The CDR3 covers 16 residues.

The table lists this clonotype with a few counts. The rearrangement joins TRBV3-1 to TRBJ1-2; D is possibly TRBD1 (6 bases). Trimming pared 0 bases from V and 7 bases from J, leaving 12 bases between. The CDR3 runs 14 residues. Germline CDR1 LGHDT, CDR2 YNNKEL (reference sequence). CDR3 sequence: CASSQEGARIGYTF. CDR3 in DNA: TGTGCCAGCAGCCAAGAGGGGGCAAGAATTGGCTACACCTTC.

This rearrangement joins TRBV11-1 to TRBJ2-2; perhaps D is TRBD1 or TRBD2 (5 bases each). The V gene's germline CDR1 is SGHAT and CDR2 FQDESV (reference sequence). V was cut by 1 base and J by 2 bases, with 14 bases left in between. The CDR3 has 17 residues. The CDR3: CASSLVPAGSNTGELFF. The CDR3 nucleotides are TGTGCCAGCAGCTTAGTCCCCGCAGGGAGCAACACCGGGGAGCTGTTTTTT.

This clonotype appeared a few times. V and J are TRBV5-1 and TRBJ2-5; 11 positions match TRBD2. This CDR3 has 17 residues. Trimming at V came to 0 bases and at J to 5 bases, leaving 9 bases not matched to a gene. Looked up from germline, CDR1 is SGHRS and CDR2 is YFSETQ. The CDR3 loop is CASSLEGIAGGPETQYF. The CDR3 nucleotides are TGCGCCAGCAGCTTGGAGGGTATAGCGGGAGGGCCCGAGACCCAGTACTTC.

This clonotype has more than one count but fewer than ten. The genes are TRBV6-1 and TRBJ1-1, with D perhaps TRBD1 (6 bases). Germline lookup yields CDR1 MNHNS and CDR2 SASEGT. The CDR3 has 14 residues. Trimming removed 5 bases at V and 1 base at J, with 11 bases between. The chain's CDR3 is CASSMGHPNTEAFF. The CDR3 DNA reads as TGTGCCAGCAGTATGGGACACCCGAACACTGAAGCTTTCTTT.

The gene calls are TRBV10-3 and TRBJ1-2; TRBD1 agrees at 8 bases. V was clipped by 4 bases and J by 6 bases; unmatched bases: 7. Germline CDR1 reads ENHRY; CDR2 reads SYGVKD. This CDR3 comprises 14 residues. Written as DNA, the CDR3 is TGTGCCATCAGTGGGACAGGGAATCTGGATGGCTACACCTTC. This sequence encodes CAISGTGNLDGYTF.

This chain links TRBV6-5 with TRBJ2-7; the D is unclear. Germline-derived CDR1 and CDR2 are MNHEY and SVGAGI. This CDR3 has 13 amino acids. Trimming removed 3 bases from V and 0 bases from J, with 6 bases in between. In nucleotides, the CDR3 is TGTGCCAGCAGTTATTCGAGCTCCTACGAGCAGTACTTC. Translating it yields CASSYSSSYEQYF.

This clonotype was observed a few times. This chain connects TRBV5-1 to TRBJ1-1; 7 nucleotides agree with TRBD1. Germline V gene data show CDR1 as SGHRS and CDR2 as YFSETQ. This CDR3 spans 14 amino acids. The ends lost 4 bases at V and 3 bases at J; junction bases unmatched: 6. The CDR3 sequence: CASSTTGADTEAFF. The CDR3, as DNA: TGCGCCAGCAGCACTACAGGGGCAGACACTGAAGCTTTCTTT.

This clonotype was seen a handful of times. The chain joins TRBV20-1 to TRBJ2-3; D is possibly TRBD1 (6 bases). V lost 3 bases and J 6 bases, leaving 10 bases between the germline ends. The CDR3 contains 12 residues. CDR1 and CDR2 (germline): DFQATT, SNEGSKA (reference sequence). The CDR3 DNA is TGCAGTGCTAGGTGGGGGCCCGATACGCAGTATTTT. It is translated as CSARWGPDTQYF.

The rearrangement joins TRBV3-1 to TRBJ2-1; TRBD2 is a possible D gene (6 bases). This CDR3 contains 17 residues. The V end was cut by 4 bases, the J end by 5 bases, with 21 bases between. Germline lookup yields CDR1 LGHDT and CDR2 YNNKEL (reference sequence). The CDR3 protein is CASSPPRLGGPDNEQFF. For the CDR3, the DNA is TGTGCCAGCAGCCCTCCCCGTTTGGGGGGACCAGACAATGAGCAGTTCTTC.

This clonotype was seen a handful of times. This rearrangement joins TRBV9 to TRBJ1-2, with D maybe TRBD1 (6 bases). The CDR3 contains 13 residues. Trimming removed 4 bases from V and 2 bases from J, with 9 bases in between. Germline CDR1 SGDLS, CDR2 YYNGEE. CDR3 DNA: TGTGCCAGCAGCACCCAGGGGAACTATGGCTACACCTTC. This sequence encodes CASSTQGNYGYTF.

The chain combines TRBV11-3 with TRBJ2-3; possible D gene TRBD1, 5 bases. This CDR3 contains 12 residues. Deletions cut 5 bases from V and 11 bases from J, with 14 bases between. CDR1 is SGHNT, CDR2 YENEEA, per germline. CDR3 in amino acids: CASSPGQGVQYF. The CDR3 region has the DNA TGTGCCAGCAGCCCCGGACAAGGGGTGCAGTATTTT.

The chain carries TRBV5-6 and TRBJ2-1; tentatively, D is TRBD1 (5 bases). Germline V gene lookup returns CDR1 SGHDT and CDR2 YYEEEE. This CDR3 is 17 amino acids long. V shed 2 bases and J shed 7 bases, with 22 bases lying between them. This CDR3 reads CASSFQGKGFGKNEQFF. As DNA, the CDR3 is TGTGCCAGCAGCTTTCAGGGTAAGGGGTTTGGGAAGAATGAGCAGTTCTTC.

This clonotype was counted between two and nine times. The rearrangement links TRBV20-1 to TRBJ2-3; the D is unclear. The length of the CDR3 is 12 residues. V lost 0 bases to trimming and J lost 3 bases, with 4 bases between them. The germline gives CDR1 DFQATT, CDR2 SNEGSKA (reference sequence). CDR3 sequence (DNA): TGCAGTGCTAGAGATGAAACAGATACGCAGTATTTT. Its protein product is CSARDETDTQYF.

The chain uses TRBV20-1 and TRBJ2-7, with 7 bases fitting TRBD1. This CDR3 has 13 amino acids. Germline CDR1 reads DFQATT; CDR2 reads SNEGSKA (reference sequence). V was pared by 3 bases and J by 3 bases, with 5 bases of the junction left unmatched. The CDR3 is CSASVQGVYEQYF. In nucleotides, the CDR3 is TGCAGTGCTAGTGTGCAGGGGGTCTACGAGCAGTACTTC.

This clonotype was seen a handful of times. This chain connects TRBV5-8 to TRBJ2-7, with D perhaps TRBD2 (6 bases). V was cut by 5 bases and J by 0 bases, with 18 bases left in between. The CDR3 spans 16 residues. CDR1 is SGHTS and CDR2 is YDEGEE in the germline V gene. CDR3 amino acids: CASSLPGEGPSYEQYF. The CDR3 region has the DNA TGTGCCAGCAGTCTCCCGGGAGAGGGGCCCTCCTACGAGCAGTACTTC.

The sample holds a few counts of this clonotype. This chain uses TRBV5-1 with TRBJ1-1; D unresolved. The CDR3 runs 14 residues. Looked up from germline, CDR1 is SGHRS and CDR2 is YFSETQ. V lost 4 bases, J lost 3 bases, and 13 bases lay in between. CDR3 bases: TGCGCCAGCAGCCCCGATTCCGGTTACACTGAAGCTTTCTTT. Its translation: CASSPDSGYTEAFF.

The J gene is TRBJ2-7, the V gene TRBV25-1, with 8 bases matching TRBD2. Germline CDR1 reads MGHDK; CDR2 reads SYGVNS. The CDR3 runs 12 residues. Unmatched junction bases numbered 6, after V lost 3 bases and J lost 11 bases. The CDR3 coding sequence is TGTGCCAGCAGTGACCGGGGGACTAGGGAGTACTTC. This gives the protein CASSDRGTREYF.

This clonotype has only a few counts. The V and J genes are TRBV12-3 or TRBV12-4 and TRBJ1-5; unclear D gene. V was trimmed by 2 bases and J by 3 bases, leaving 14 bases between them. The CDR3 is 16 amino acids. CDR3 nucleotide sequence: TGTGCCAGCAGTTTACGCCTCCGGACCCCCAATCAGCCCCAGCATTTT. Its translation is CASSLRLRTPNQPQHF.

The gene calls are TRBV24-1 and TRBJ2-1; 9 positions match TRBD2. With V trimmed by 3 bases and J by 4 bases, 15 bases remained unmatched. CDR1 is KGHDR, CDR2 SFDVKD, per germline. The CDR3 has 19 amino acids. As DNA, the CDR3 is TGTGCCACCAGTGATCCTCTCCCGGCTGGAGCGGGGGGTTACAATGAGCAGTTCTTC. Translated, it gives CATSDPLPAGAGGYNEQFF.

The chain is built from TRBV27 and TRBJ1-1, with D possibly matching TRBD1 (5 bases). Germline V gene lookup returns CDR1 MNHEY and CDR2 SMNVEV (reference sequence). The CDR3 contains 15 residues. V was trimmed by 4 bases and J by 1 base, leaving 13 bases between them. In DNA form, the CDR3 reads TGTGCCAGCAGTTCGGGGGGACGGTCGAACACTGAAGCTTTCTTT. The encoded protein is CASSSGGRSNTEAFF.

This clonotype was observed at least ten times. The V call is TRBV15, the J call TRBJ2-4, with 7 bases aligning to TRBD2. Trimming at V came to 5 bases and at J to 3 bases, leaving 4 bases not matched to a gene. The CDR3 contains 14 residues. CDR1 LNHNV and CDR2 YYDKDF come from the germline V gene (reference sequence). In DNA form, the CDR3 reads TGTGCCACCAGCGGCGGGGGAGACAAAAACATTCAGTACTTC. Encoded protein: CATSGGGDKNIQYF.

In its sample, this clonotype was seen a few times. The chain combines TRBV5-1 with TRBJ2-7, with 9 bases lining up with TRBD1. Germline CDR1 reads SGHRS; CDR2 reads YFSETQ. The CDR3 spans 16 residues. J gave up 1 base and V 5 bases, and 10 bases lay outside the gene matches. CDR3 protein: CASRPALGQGSYEQYF. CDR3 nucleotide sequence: TGCGCCAGCAGGCCTGCTTTGGGACAGGGATCCTACGAGCAGTACTTC.

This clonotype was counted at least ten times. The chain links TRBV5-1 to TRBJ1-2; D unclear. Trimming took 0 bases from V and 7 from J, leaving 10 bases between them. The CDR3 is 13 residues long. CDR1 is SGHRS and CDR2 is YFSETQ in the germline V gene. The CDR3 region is CASSLGGTSGYTF. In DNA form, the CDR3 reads TGCGCCAGCAGCTTGGGCGGCACCTCTGGCTACACCTTC. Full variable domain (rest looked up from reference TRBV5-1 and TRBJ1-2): KAGVTQTPRYLIKTRGQQVTLSCSPISGHRSVSWYQQTPGQGLQFLFEYFSETQRNKGNFPGRFSGRQFSNSRSEMNVSTLELGDSALYLCASSLGGTSGYTFGSGTRLTVV.

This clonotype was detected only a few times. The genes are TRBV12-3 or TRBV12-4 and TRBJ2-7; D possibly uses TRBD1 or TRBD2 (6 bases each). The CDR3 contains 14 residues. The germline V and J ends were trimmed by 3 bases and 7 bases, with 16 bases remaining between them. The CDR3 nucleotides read TGTGCCAGCAGTTTCAATGTAAGGGGGGCTGAGCAGTACTTC. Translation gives CASSFNVRGAEQYF.

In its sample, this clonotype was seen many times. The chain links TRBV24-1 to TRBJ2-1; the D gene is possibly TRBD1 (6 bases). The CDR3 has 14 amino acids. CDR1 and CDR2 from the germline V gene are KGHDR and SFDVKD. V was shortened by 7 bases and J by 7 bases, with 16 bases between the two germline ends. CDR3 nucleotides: TGTGCCACCAGCGCCGGAACAGGGTGGAATGAGCAGTTCTTC. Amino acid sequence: CATSAGTGWNEQFF.

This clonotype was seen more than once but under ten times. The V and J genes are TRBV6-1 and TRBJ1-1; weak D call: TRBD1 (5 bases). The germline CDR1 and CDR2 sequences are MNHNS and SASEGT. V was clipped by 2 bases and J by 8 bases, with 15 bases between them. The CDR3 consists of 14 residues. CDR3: CASSEYRPLEEAFF. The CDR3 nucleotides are TGTGCCAGCAGTGAATACAGGCCCCTCGAAGAAGCTTTCTTT.